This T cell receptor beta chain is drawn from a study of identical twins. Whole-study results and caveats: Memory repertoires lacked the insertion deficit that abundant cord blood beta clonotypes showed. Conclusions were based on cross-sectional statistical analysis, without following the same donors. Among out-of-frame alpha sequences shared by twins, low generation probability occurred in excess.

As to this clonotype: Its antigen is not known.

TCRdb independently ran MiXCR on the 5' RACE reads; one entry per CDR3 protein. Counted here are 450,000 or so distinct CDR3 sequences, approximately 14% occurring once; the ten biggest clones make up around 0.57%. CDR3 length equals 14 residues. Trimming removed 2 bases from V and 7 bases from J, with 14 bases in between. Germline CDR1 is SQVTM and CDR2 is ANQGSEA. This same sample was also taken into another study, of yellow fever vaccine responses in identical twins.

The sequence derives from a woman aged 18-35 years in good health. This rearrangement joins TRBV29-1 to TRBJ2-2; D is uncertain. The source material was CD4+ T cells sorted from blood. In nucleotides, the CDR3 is TGCAGCGTTGAATCGGCAGCCAGTTTCGGGGAGCTGTTTTTT. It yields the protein CSVESAASFGELFF.